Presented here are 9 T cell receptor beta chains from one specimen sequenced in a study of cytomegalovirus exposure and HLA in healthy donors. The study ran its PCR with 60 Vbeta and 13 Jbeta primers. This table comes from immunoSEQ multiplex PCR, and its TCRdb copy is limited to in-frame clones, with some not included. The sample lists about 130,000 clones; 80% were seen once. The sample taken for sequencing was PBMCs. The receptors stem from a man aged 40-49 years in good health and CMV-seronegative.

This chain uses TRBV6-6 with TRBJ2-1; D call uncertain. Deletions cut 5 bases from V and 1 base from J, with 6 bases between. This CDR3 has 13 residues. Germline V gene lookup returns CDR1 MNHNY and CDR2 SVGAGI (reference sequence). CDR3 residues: CASSPYSYNEQFF. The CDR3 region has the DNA TGTGCCAGCAGTCCCTATTCCTACAATGAGCAGTTCTTC.

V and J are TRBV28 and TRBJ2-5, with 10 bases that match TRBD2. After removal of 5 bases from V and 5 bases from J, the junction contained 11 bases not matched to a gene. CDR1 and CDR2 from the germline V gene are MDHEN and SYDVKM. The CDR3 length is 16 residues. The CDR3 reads CASSLGTSVPWETQYF. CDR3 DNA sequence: TGTGCCAGCAGTCTCGGGACTAGCGTTCCTTGGGAGACCCAGTACTTC. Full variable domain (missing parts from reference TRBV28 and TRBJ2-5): DVKVTQSSRYLVKRTGEKVFLECVQDMDHENMFWYRQDPGLGLRLIYFSYDVKMKEKGDIPEGYSVSREKKERFSLILESASTNQTSMYLCASSLGTSVPWETQYFGPGTRLLVL.

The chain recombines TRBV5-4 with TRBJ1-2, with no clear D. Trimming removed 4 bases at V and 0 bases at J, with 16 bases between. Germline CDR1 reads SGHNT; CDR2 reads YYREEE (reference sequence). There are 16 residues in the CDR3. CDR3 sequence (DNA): TGTGCCAGCAGCCTGGGAGGAGGAACAGCTAACTATGGCTACACCTTC. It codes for CASSLGGGTANYGYTF.

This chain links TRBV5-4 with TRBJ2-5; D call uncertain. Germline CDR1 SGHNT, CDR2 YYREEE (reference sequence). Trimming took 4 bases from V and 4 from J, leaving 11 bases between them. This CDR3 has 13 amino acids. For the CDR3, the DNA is TGTGCCAGCAGCCTGGCAGGCATAGAGACCCAGTACTTC. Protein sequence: CASSLAGIETQYF.

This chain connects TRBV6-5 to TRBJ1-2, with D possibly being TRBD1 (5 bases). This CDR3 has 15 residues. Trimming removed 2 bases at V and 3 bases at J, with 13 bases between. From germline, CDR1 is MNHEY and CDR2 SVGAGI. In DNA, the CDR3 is TGTGCCAGCAGTTACGGAAAGGGGTTGGACTATGGCTACACCTTC. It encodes CASSYGKGLDYGYTF.

The CDR3 coding sequence is TGTGCCTGGAACGTGGGGGGAACGCAGTATTTT. Amino acids: CAWNVGGTQYF. The chain joins TRBV30 to TRBJ2-3, with D maybe TRBD2 (6 bases). Trimming took 4 bases from V and 9 from J, leaving 11 bases between them. CDR1 and CDR2 (germline): GTSNPN, SVGIG (reference sequence). The CDR3 has 11 amino acids. Drawing the rest from reference TRBV30 and TRBJ2-3, the complete variable domain is SQTIHQWPATLVQPVGSPLSLECTVEGTSNPNLYWYRQAAGRGLQLLFYSVGIGQISSEVPQNLSASRPQDRQFILSSKKLLLSDSGFYLCAWNVGGTQYFGPGTRLTVL.

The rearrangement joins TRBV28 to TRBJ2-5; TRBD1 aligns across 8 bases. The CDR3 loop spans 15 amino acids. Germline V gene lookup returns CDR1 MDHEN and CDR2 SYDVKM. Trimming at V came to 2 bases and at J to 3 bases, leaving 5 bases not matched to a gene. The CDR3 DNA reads TGTGCCAGCAGTTTAATCAGGACAGGGAAAGAGACCCAGTACTTC. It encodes CASSLIRTGKETQYF.

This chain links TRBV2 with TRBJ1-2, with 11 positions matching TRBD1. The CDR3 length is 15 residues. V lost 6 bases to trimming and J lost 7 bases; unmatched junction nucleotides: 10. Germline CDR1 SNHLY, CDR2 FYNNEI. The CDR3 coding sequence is TGTGCCAGCAGCCGGGGGGGACAGGGGGAAGCTGGCTACACCTTC. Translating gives CASSRGGQGEAGYTF.

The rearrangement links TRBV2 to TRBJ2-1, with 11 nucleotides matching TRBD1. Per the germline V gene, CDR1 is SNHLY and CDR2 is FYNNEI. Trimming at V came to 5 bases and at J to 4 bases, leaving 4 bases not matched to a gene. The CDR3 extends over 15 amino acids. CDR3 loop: CASSTGQGGYNEQFF. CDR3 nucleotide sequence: TGTGCCAGCAGTACGGGACAGGGGGGATACAATGAGCAGTTCTTC.